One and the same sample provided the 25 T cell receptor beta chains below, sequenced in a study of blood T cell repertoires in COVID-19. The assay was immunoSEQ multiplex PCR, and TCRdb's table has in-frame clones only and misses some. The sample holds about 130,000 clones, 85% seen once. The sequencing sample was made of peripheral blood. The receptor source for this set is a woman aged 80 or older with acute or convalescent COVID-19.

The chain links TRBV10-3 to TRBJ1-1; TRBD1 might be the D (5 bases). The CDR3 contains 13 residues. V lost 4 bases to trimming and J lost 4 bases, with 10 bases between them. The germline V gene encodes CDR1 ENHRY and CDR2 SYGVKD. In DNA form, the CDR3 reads TGTGCCATCAGTGTTCGGGGGGGCACTGAAGCTTTCTTT. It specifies CAISVRGGTEAFF.

DNA for the CDR3: TGTGCCAGCAGTTCTCACGAGACAGGGACCTATGGCTACACCTTC. Its translation: CASSSHETGTYGYTF. This chain links TRBV28 with TRBJ1-2; 7 bases are a match to TRBD1. The CDR3 contains 15 residues. Germline CDR1 reads MDHEN; CDR2 reads SYDVKM. Trimming took 4 bases from V and 4 from J; bases not matched to a gene: 9.

CDR3 region: CASSMGTGRETQYF. For the CDR3, the DNA is TGCGCCAGCAGCATGGGGACAGGGAGAGAGACCCAGTACTTC. V usage is TRBV5-1 and J usage is TRBJ2-5, with 9 bases aligning to TRBD1. The V gene's germline CDR1 is SGHRS and CDR2 YFSETQ. V was clipped by 4 bases and J by 4 bases; unmatched bases: 5. CDR3 size: 14 residues.

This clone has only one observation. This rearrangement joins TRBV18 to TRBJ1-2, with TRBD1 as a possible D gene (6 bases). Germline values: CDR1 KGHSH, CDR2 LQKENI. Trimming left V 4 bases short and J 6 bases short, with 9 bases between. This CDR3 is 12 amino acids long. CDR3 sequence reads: CASSLNRDGYTF. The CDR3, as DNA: TGTGCCAGCTCACTAAACAGGGATGGCTACACCTTC.

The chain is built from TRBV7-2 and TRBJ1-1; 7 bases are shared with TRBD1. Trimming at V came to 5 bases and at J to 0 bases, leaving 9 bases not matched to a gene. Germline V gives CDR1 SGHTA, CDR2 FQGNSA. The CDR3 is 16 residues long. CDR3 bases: TGTGCCAGCAGCCCTATGAGGGGGCGCCTGAACACTGAAGCTTTCTTT. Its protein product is CASSPMRGRLNTEAFF.

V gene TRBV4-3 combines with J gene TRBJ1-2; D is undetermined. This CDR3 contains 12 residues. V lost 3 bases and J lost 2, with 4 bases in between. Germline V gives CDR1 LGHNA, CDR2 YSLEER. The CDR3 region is CASSHRNYGYTF. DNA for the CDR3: TGCGCCAGCAGCCATCGGAACTATGGCTACACCTTC.

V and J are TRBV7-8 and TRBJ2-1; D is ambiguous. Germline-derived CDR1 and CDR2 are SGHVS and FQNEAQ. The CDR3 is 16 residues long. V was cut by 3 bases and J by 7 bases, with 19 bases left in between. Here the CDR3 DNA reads TGTGCCAGCAGCTTTATGTCTCTTATATCCGGGAATGAGCAGTTCTTC. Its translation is CASSFMSLISGNEQFF.

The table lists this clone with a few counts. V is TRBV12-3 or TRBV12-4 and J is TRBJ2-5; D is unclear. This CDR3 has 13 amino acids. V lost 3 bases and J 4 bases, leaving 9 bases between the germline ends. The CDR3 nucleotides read TGTGCCAGCAGTTTTTCACAGACAGAGACCCAGTACTTC. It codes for CASSFSQTETQYF.

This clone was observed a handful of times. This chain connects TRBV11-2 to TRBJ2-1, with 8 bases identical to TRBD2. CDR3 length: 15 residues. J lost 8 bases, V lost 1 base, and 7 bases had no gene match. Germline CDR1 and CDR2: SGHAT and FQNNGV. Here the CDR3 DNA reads TGTGCCAGCAGCTTAGTTAGCGGGGATTTCGATGAGCAGTTCTTC. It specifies CASSLVSGDFDEQFF. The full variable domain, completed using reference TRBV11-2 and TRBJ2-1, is EAGVAQSPRYKIIEKRQSVAFWCNPISGHATLYWYQQILGQGPKLLIQFQNNGVVDDSQLPKDRFSAERLKGVDSTLKIQPAKLEDSAVYLCASSLVSGDFDEQFFGPGTRLTVL.

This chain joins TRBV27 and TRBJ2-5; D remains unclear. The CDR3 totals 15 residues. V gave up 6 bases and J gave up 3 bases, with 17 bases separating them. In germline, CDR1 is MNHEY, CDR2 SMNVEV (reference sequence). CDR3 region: CASRNNPFQKETQYF. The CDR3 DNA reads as TGTGCCAGCAGGAATAACCCCTTTCAGAAAGAGACCCAGTACTTC.

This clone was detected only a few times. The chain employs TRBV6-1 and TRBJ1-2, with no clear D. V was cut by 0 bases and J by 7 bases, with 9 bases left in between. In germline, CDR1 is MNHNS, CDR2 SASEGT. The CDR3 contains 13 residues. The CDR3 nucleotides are TGTGCCAGCAGTGAAGCGCAGGTAACTGGCTACACCTTC. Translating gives CASSEAQVTGYTF.

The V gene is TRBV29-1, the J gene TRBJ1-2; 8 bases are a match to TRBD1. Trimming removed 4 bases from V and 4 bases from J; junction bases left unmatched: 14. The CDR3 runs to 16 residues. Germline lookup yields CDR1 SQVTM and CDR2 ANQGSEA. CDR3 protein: CSVVRVQGALPYGYTF. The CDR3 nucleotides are TGCAGCGTTGTCCGAGTCCAGGGGGCCCTCCCCTATGGCTACACCTTC.

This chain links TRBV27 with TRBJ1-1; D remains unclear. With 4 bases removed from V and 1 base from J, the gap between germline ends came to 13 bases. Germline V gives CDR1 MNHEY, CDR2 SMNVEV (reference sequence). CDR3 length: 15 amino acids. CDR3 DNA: TGTGCCAGCAGTTCCCAAGGCGCAGGGAACACTGAAGCTTTCTTT. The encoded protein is CASSSQGAGNTEAFF.

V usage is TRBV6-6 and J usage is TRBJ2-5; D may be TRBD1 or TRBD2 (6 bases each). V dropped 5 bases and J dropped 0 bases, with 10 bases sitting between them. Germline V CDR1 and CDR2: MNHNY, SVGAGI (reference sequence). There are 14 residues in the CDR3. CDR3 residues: CASSRGTYQETQYF. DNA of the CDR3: TGTGCCAGCAGTCGGGGGACATACCAAGAGACCCAGTACTTC.

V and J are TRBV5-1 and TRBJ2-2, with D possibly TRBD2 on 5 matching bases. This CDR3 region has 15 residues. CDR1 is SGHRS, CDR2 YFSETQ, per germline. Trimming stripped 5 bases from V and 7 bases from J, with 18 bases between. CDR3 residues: CASSGGYTADGELFF. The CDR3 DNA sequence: TGCGCCAGCAGTGGCGGGTACACTGCAGACGGGGAGCTGTTTTTT.

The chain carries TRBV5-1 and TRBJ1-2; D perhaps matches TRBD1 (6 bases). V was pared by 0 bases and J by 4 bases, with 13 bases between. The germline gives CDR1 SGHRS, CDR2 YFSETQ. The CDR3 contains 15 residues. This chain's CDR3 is CASSLDRAVGYGYTF. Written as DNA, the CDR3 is TGCGCCAGCAGCTTGGACAGGGCCGTCGGCTATGGCTACACCTTC.

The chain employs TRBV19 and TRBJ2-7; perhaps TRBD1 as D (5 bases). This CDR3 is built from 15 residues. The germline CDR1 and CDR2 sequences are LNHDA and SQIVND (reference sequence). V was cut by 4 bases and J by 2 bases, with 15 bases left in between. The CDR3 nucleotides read TGTGCCAGTAGTACCAATCATCGGACAACCTACGAGCAGTACTTC. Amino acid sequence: CASSTNHRTTYEQYF.

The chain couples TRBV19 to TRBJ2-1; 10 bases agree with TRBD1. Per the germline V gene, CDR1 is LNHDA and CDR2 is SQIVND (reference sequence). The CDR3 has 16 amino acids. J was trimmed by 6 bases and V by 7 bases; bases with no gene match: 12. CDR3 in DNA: TGTGCCAGTATCCCAGGGACAGGGGAACGGCGCAATGAGCAGTTCTTC. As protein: CASIPGTGERRNEQFF.

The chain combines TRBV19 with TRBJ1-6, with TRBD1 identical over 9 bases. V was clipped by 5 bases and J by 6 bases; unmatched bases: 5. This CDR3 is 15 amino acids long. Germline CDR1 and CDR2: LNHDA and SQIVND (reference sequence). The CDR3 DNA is TGTGCCAGTAGTTCCTGGGACAGGGCTAATTCACCCCTCCACTTT. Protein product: CASSSWDRANSPLHF.

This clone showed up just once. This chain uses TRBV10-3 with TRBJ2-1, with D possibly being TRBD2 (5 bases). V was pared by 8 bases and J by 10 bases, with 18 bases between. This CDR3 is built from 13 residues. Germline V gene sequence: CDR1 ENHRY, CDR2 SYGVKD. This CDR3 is CAIHNPGMSEQFF. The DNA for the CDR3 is TGTGCCATCCATAATCCGGGGATGAGCGAGCAGTTCTTC.

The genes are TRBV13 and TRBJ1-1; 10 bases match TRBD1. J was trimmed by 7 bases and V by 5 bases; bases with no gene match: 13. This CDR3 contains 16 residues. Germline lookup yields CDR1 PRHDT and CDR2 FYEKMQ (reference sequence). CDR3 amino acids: CASSPFRTGGSNEAFF. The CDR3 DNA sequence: TGTGCCAGCAGCCCCTTCAGGACAGGGGGGTCCAATGAAGCTTTCTTT.

Here the CDR3 DNA reads TGTGCCAGCAAAACGGGGGGAGTTAGGAACACCGGGGAGCTGTTTTTT. Translating it yields CASKTGGVRNTGELFF. V and J are TRBV2 and TRBJ2-2; the match to TRBD2 covers 7 bases. V lost 7 bases and J lost 1; bases outside the gene matches: 9. Germline V lookup: CDR1 SNHLY, CDR2 FYNNEI. The CDR3 spans 16 residues. Full variable domain (remainder filled in from reference TRBV2 and TRBJ2-2): EPEVTQTPSHQVTQMGQEVILRCVPISNHLYFYWYRQILGQKVEFLVSFYNNEISEKSEIFDDQFSVERPDGSNFTLKIRSTKLEDSAMYFCASKTGGVRNTGELFFGEGSRLTVL.

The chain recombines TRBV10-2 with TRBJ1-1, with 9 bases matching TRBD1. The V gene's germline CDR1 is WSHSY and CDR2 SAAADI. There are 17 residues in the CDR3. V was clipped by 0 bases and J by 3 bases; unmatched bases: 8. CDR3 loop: CASSESGQGKMDTEAFF. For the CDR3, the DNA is TGCGCCAGCAGTGAGTCGGGACAGGGAAAAATGGACACTGAAGCTTTCTTT.

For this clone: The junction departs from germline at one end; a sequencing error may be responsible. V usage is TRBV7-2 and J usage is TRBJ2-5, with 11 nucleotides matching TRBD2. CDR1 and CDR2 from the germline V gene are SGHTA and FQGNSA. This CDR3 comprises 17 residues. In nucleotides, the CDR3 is TGTGCCAGCAGCTTAGGAGGTAGCGGGGGGGCCCAAGGGACCCAGTACTTC. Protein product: CASSLGGSGGAQGTQYF.

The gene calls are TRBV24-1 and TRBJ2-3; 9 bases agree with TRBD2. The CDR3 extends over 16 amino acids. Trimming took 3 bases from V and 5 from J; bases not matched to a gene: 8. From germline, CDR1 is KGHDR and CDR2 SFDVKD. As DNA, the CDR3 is TGTGCCACCAGTGATCACGCGCGGGGGGGCCAAGATACGCAGTATTTT. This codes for CATSDHARGGQDTQYF.